This TCR beta chain was found in a study of blood T cells in healthy people across ages. Study-wide background: The capture of about one barcoded beta molecule per two T cells was achieved by template switching.

Alongside a J-beta primer mix, a sample-barcoded 5' primer served in a second PCR lasting about 6 to 11 cycles. Each CDR3 protein gets one entry after TCRdb re-called the 5' RACE reads with MiXCR. Here the sample spans fewer than 800,000 distinct CDR3 sequences, around half being singletons. Donors were healthy Caucasian individuals from Russia aged about 6 to 95. Isolation of PBMCs gave at least 6 million cells per sample. Each sample provided at least 5.5 micrograms of extracted total RNA. The V and J ends lost 7 bases and 5 bases, in that order; junction bases with no gene match: 14. Looked up from germline, CDR1 is MDHEN and CDR2 is SYDVKM. This CDR3 has 16 amino acids.

The sequence was obtained from an older woman in good health. The chain combines TRBV28 with TRBJ2-7; TRBD2 aligns across 10 bases. Sequencing was carried out using blood. The DNA for the CDR3 is TGTGCCAGCATCCCCTCCCTCCGGCTAGCGGGAGACGAGCAGTACTTC. This sequence encodes CASIPSLRLAGDEQYF.